One T cell receptor (beta chain) is described in this entry. These data belong to a study of blood T cell repertoires in COVID-19. Turning to the study itself: Sites across the United States, Italy and Spain contributed samples from acute and convalescent COVID-19. PBMCs, B-cell-depleted T cells, or T cells provided the cDNA or gDNA that made up the material.

The CDR3 totals 14 residues. J was trimmed by 5 bases and V by 5 bases; bases with no gene match: 7. Germline lookup yields CDR1 SGHRS and CDR2 YFSETQ. Study processing details: For nucleated cells, counts were estimated from reference gene primer amplification. Profiling relied on immunoSEQ multiplex PCR, and the TCRdb table lists in-frame clones only, not all of them. V and J calls and clone size are as listed in that table; D and trimming were resolved from the DNA. The repertoire holds some 100,000 clones, with 60% to 85% as singletons. Sequencing was carried out using peripheral blood. This sequence originates from a man aged 70-80 years with acute or convalescent COVID-19. J is TRBJ2-4 and V is TRBV5-1; 7 bases fit TRBD1. CDR3 loop: CASSRQGLENIQYF. Here the CDR3 DNA reads TGCGCCAGCAGTAGACAGGGATTGGAAAACATTCAGTACTTC.